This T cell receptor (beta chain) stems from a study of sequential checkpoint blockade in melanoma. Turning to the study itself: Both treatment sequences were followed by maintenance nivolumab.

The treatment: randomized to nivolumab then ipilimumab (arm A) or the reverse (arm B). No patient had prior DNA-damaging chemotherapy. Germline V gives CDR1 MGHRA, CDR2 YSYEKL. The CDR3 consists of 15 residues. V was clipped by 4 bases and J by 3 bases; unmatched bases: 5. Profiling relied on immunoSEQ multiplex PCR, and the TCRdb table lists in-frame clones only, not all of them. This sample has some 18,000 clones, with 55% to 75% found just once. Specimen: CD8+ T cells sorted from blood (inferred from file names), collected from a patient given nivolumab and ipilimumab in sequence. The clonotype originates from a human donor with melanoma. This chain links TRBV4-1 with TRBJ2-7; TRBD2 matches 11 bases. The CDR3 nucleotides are TGCGCCAGCAGCCTCCAGACTAGCGGGAACTACGAGCAGTACTTC. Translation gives CASSLQTSGNYEQYF.